The 15 T cell receptor beta chains in this list originate from one sample, sequenced in a study of T cells in localized non-small cell lung cancer. Assay used: immunoSEQ multiplex PCR; TCRdb lists only in-frame clones, some missing. The sample records 35,000 to 40,000 clones, 80% to 90% being singletons. The material sequenced was peripheral blood, taken before any cancer treatment. Receptors originate from a woman aged 35-75 years with stage I lung adenocarcinoma.

The V and J genes are TRBV9 and TRBJ1-2, with TRBD1 matching over 7 bases. Looked up from germline, CDR1 is SGDLS and CDR2 is YYNGEE. Losses at the gene ends were 4 bases for V and 3 bases for J; bases not matched to a gene: 9. The CDR3 is 15 residues long. The CDR3: CASSLTDRADYGYTF. In DNA form, the CDR3 reads TGTGCCAGCAGCCTTACCGACAGGGCCGACTATGGCTACACCTTC.

The J gene is TRBJ2-5, the V gene TRBV6-1; D is undetermined. Near its end, the DNA agrees better with TRBJ2-7, so the J call may be wrong. The CDR3 covers 17 residues. Germline CDR1 reads MNHNS; CDR2 reads SASEGT. The CDR3 coding sequence is TGTGCCAGCAGTGAAGTCGCCGTGGGTATCGGGTTCTACGAGCAGTACTTC. Protein product: CASSEVAVGIGFYEQYF.

This chain joins TRBV15 and TRBJ2-7; 7 positions match TRBD1. Germline CDR1 reads LNHNV; CDR2 reads YYDKDF (reference sequence). V trimming: 5 bases; J trimming: 3 bases; junction bases outside the gene matches: 7. The CDR3 sequence is 14 residues long. The CDR3 loop reads CATSQGDGFYEQYF. CDR3 nucleotide sequence: TGTGCCACCAGCCAGGGGGACGGCTTCTACGAGCAGTACTTC. Variable domain in full (rest from reference TRBV15 and TRBJ2-7): DAMVIQNPRYQVTQFGKPVTLSCSQTLNHNVMYWYQQKSSQAPKLLFHYYDKDFNNEADTPDNFQSRRPNTSFCFLDIRSPGLGDTAMYLCATSQGDGFYEQYFGPGTRLTVT.

This rearrangement joins TRBV28 to TRBJ2-5; D gene unclear. From germline, CDR1 is MDHEN and CDR2 SYDVKM. There are 10 residues in the CDR3. V was clipped by 9 bases and J by 1 base, with 3 bases between them. CDR3 bases: TGTGCCAGTTCCCAAGAGACCCAGTACTTC. This translates into CASSQETQYF. The full variable domain, in which reference TRBV28 and TRBJ2-5 provide the parts outside the CDR3, is DVKVTQSSRYLVKRTGEKVFLECVQDMDHENMFWYRQDPGLGLRLIYFSYDVKMKEKGDIPEGYSVSREKKERFSLILESASTNQTSMYLCASSQETQYFGPGTRLLVL.

The chain recombines TRBV18 with TRBJ2-7; 8 bases match TRBD1. CDR3 length: 16 residues. V lost 6 bases and J lost 7; bases outside the gene matches: 17. Per germline, CDR1 KGHSH and CDR2 LQKENI. CDR3: CASSPRPGQGQGEQYF. CDR3 nucleotides: TGTGCCAGCTCGCCCCGACCTGGACAGGGTCAAGGGGAGCAGTACTTC.

V usage is TRBV28 and J usage is TRBJ1-1, with 9 bases lining up with TRBD1. CDR1 is MDHEN, CDR2 SYDVKM, per germline. With V trimmed by 6 bases and J by 1 base, 3 bases remained unmatched. This CDR3 has 14 amino acids. The CDR3 sequence: CASSPGQGNTEAFF. DNA of the CDR3: TGTGCCAGCAGCCCGGGACAGGGGAACACTGAAGCTTTCTTT.

The chain links TRBV18 to TRBJ2-2; D is possibly TRBD2 (5 bases). The CDR3 contains 15 residues. With 2 bases removed from V and 4 bases from J, the gap between germline ends came to 11 bases. The V gene's germline CDR1 is KGHSH and CDR2 LQKENI. This chain's CDR3 is CASSPTRVPTGELFF. In DNA form, the CDR3 reads TGTGCCAGCTCACCAACGAGGGTTCCCACCGGGGAGCTGTTTTTT.

The chain links TRBV18 to TRBJ1-4, with D tentatively TRBD1 (6 bases). This CDR3 has 14 residues. V dropped 4 bases and J dropped 7 bases, with 13 bases sitting between them. Germline V lookup: CDR1 KGHSH, CDR2 LQKENI. The CDR3 here is CASSLPGESEKLFF. The CDR3 DNA reads TGTGCCAGCTCACTCCCAGGGGAGAGTGAAAAACTGTTTTTT. Supplemented by reference TRBV18 and TRBJ1-4, the full variable domain reads NAGVMQNPRHLVRRRGQEARLRCSPMKGHSHVYWYRQLPEEGLKFMVYLQKENIIDESGMPKERFSAEFPKEGPSILRIQQVVRGDSAAYFCASSLPGESEKLFFGSGTQLSVL.

The chain has TRBV27 and TRBJ2-7, with TRBD1 matching over 8 bases. J was trimmed by 1 base and V by 5 bases; bases with no gene match: 10. From germline, CDR1 is MNHEY and CDR2 SMNVEV (reference sequence). The CDR3 runs 16 residues. The CDR3 DNA is TGTGCCAGCAGTCCCGGACAGGGTCGGCTTTCCTACGAGCAGTACTTC. This gives the protein CASSPGQGRLSYEQYF.

V gene TRBV19 combines with J gene TRBJ1-1; TRBD1 might be the D (6 bases). Germline V lookup: CDR1 LNHDA, CDR2 SQIVND (reference sequence). The ends were cut back, 3 bases at V and 7 bases at J, with 15 bases in the middle. The CDR3 spans 14 residues. CDR3 nucleotide sequence: TGTGCCAGTAGTATCGGGGGGCCCGGACTTGAAGCTTTCTTT. It is translated as CASSIGGPGLEAFF.

The chain has TRBV28 and TRBJ2-1; TRBD2 matches at 7 bases. The CDR3 is 17 amino acids. The germline V gene encodes CDR1 MDHEN and CDR2 SYDVKM. V shed 4 bases and J 4 bases; nucleotides not matched to a gene: 13. The CDR3 sequence: CASSSPTSQGLYNEQFF. DNA of the CDR3: TGTGCCAGCAGTTCCCCGACTAGCCAAGGGCTTTACAATGAGCAGTTCTTC.

CDR3 nucleotides: TGTGCCAGCAGTTTATCACCAGGGGTTCTCTATGGCTACACCTTC. Its protein product is CASSLSPGVLYGYTF. The V and J genes are TRBV28 and TRBJ1-2, with D tentatively TRBD1 (6 bases). V was shortened by 1 base and J by 4 bases, with 13 bases between the two germline ends. The germline V gene has CDR1 MDHEN and CDR2 SYDVKM. The CDR3 has 15 amino acids.

The rearrangement uses TRBV4-1 and TRBJ2-3; D remains unclear. CDR3 length: 14 amino acids. V dropped 3 bases and J dropped 10 bases, with 17 bases sitting between them. CDR1 MGHRA and CDR2 YSYEKL come from the germline V gene. DNA for the CDR3: TGCGCCAGCAGCCACCCGACCGACTGGGGTGCGCAGTATTTT. It specifies CASSHPTDWGAQYF.

As concerns this clone: The sample contains more than one DNA sequence encoding this CDR3. The genes are TRBV5-1 and TRBJ2-7; 14 bases align to TRBD2. The J segment lost 4 bases and the V segment lost 4 bases, leaving 7 bases of the junction unmatched. The germline gives CDR1 SGHRS, CDR2 YFSETQ. This CDR3 region has 16 residues. The CDR3 DNA follows: TGCGCCAGCAGCCCCGGACTAGCGGGAGGCCGGTACGAGCAGTACTTC. Protein product: CASSPGLAGGRYEQYF.

This clone was detected once. The chain links TRBV29-1 to TRBJ2-4; 10 nucleotides match TRBD1. Germline CDR1 reads SQVTM; CDR2 reads ANQGSEA. This CDR3 contains 14 residues. The trim removed 4 bases at V and 7 bases at J, leaving 7 bases unmatched. As DNA, the CDR3 is TGCAGCGTTGCGCTGGACAGGGGGGTTAACATTCAGTACTTC. It yields the protein CSVALDRGVNIQYF. The whole variable domain, remainder taken from reference TRBV29-1 and TRBJ2-4, is SAVISQKPSRDICQRGTSLTIQCQVDSQVTMMFWYRQQPGQSLTLIATANQGSEATYESGFVIDKFPISRPNLTFSTLTVSNMSPEDSSIYLCSVALDRGVNIQYFGAGTRLSVL.